This T cell receptor beta chain originates from a study of cytomegalovirus exposure and HLA in healthy donors. The PCR employed 60 Vbeta primers together with 13 Jbeta primers. The method was immunoSEQ multiplex PCR; TCRdb's version includes in-frame clones alone and lacks a portion of them. This repertoire shows 140,000 to 150,000 clones, 60% to 85% found once; its top ten account for roughly 6.3%. V was shortened by 5 bases and J by 4 bases, with 11 bases between the two germline ends. Germline V gene lookup returns CDR1 SGHTA and CDR2 FQGNSA. The CDR3 is 13 residues long. Sequencing was done on a sample of PBMCs. The sequence was collected from a woman aged 40 to 50 in good health and CMV-seropositive. The chain has TRBV7-2 and TRBJ1-1; D gene unclear. CDR3 in amino acids: CASSRTVGTEAFF. For the CDR3, the DNA is TGTGCCAGCAGCCGAACAGTCGGCACTGAAGCTTTCTTT.